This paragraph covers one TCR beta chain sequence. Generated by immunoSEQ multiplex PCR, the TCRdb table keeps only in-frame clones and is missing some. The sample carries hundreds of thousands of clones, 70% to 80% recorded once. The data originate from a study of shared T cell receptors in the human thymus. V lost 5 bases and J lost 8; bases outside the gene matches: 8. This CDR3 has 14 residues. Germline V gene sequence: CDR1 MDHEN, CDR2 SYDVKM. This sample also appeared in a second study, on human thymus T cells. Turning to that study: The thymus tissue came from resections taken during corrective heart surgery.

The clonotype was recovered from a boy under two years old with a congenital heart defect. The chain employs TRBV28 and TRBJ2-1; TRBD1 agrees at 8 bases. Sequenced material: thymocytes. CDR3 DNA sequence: TGTGCCAGCAGTCCAGGGGGCGGTATCGATGAGCAGTTCTTC. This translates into CASSPGGGIDEQFF.